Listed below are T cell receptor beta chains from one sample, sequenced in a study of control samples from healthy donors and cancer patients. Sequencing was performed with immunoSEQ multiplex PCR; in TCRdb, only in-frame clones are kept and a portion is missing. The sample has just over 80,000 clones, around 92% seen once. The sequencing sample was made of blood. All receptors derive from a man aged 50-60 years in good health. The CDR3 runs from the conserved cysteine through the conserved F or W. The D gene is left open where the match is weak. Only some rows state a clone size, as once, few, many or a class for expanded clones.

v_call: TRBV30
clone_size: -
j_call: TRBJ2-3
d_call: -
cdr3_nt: TGTGCCTGGAGTGTACTAGCTACAGATACGCAGTATTTT
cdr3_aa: CAWSVLATDTQYF

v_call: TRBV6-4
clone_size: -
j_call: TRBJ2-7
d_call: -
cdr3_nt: TGTGCCAGCAGCCAACTTGAAAGCTCCTACGAGCAGTACTTC
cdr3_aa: CASSQLESSYEQYF

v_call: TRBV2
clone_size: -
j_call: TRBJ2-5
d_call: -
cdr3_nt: TGTGCCAGCAGCCGGTCCTCGGAGACCCAGTACTTC
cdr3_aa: CASSRSSETQYF

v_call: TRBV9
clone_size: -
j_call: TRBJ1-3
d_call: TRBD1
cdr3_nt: TGTGCCAGCAGCGCGGGACAGGGGATCTCTGGAAACACCATATATTTT
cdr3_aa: CASSAGQGISGNTIYF

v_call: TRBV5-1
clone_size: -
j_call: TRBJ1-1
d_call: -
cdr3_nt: TGCGCCAGCAGCCGTGAGCGGGGTGGAAACACTGAAGCTTTCTTT
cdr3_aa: CASSRERGGNTEAFF

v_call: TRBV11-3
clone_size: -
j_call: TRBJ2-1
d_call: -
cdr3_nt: TGTGCCAGCAGCTTAGGTAGGGCTGAGCAGTTCTTC
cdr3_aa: CASSLGRAEQFF

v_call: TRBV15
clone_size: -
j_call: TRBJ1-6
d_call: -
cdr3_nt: TGTGCCACCAGCAGCTCGGATAATTCACCCCTCCACTTT
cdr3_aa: CATSSSDNSPLHF

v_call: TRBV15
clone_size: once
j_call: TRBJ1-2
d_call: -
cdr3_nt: TGTGCCACCAGCTCGAGGAATAACTATGGCTACACCTTC
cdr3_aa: CATSSRNNYGYTF

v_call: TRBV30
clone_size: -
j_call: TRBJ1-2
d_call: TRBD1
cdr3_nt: TGTGCCTGGAGTGTAAACAGGGGGGGAAGGGGCTACACCTTC
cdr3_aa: CAWSVNRGGRGYTF

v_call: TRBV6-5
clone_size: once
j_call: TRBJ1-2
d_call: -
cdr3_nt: TGTGCCAGCAGGGGACAAGCTGCTAACTATGGCTACACCTTC
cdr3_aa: CASRGQAANYGYTF

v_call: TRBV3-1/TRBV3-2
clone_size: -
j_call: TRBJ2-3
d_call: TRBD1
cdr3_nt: TGTGCCAGCACCCCACAGGGGAGCACAGATACGCAGTATTTT
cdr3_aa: CASTPQGSTDTQYF

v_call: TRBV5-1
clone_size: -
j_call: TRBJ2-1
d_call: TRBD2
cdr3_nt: TGCGCCAGCAAGGGGAGGGAACTCTCCTACAATGAGCAGTTCTTC
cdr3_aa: CASKGRELSYNEQFF

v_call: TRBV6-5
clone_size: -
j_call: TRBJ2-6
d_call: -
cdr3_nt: TGTGCCAGCAGACCAGACTCTGGGGCCAACGTCCTGACTTTC
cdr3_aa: CASRPDSGANVLTF

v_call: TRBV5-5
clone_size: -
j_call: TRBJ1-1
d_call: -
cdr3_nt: TGTGCCAGCAGCCCGAGACAGACGAACACTGAAGCTTTCTTT
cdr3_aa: CASSPRQTNTEAFF

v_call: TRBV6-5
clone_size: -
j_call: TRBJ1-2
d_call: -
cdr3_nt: TGTGCCAGCAGTTACCACCCTAACTATGGCTACACCTTC
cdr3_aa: CASSYHPNYGYTF

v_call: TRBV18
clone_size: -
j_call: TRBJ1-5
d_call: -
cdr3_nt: TGTGCCAGCTCAGTCCAGGGAATGCCCTATAGCAATCAGCCCCAGCATTTT
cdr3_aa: CASSVQGMPYSNQPQHF

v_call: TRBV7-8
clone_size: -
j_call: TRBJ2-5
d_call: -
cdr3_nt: TGTGCCAGCAGCTTAGCCGGGACACTCCAAGAGACCCAGTACTTC
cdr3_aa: CASSLAGTLQETQYF

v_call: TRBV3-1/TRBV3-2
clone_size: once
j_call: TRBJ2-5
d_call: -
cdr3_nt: TGTGCCAGCAGCCAAGACTCTAGCGCTGAGACCCAGTACTTC
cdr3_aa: CASSQDSSAETQYF

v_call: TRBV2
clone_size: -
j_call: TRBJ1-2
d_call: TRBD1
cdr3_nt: TGTGCCAGCAGCGTCACAGGGGGCGCGTATGGCTACACCTTC
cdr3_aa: CASSVTGGAYGYTF

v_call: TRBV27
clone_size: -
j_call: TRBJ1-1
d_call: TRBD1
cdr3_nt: TGTGCCAGCATCCCCCTCAGGGGGACTGAAGCTTTCTTT
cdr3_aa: CASIPLRGTEAFF

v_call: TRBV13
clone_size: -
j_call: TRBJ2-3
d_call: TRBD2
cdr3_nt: TGTGCCAGCAGCCCGCTCCTAGCGGGGGGCAGGGGGAATACGCAGTATTTT
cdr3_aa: CASSPLLAGGRGNTQYF

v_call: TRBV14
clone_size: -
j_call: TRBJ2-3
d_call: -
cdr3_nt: TGTGCCAGCAGCCAAGGGGTCCCTAGCACAGATACGCAGTATTTT
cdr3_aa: CASSQGVPSTDTQYF

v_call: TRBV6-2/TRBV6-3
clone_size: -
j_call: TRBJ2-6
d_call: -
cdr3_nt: TGTGCCAGCAGTTTCAGGGTCCCTGGGGCCAACGTCCTGACTTTC
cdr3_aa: CASSFRVPGANVLTF

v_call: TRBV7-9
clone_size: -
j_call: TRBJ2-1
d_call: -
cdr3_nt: TGTGCCAGCAGCCCCCCCCTCCGGCTAGCACCATACAATGAGCAGTTCTTC
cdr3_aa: CASSPPLRLAPYNEQFF

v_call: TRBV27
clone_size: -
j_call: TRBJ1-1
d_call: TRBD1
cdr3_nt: TGTGCCAGCAGTTTACAGGGGGGAACTGAAGCTTTCTTT
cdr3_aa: CASSLQGGTEAFF

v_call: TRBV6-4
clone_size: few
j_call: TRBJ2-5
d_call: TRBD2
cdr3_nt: TGTGCCAGCAGTCGACTAGCGGGGCAGGAGACCCAGTACTTC
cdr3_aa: CASSRLAGQETQYF

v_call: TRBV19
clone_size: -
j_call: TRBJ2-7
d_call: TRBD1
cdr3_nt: TGTGCCAGTAGTACCCCGGGACAGGTGGACGAGCAGTACTTC
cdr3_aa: CASSTPGQVDEQYF

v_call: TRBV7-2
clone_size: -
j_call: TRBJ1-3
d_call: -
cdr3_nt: TGTGCCAGCAGCTTTAGCATGTCGGGAAACACCATATATTTT
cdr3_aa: CASSFSMSGNTIYF

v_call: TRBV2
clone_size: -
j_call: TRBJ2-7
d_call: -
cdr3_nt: TGTGCCAGCAGTGCTTTCGGGACAAACCCTTCCTACGAGCAGTACTTC
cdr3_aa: CASSAFGTNPSYEQYF

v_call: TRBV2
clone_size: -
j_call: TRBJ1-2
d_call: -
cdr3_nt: TGTGCCAGCATCGGACCGGGACAAAACTATGGCTACACCTTC
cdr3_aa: CASIGPGQNYGYTF

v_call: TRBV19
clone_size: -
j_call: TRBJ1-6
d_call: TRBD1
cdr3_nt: TGTGCCAGTAGCGGGACAGGGGCCTCACCCCTCCACTTT
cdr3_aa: CASSGTGASPLHF

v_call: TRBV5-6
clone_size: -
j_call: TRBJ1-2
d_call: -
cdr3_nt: TGTGCCAGCAGCCCAACCGACAGGTGGTATGGCTACACCTTC
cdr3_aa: CASSPTDRWYGYTF

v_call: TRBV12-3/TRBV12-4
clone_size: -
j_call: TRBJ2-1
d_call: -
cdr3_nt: TGTGCCAGCAGTTTGGTAGAGGGACGGCCCACGTTCTTC
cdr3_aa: CASSLVEGRPTFF

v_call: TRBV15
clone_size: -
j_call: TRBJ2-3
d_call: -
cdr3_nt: TGTGCCACCAGCGCCCGGGACGGTAGCACAGATACGCAGTATTTT
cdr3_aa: CATSARDGSTDTQYF

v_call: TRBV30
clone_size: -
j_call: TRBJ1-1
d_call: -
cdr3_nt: TGTGCCTGGAGTAGGCAAAGAACGGGCACTGAAGCTTTCTTT
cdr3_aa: CAWSRQRTGTEAFF

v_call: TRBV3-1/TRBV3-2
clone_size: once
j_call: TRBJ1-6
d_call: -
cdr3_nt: TGTGCCAGCAGCCCCCGGTCCTATAATTCACCCCTCCACTTT
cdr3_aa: CASSPRSYNSPLHF

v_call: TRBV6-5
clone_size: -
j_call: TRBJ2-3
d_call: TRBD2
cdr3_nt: TGTGCCAGCACGGGACTAGCGCTCACAGATACGCAGTATTTT
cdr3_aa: CASTGLALTDTQYF

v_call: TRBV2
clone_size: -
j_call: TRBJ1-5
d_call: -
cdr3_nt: TGTGCCAGCAAGGCAGGGGCAACACAGCCCCAGCATTTT
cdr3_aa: CASKAGATQPQHF

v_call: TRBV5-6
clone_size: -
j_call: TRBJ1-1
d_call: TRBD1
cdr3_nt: TGTGCCAGCAGCGGGGGGGACAGAATGAACACTGAAGCTTTCTTT
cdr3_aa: CASSGGDRMNTEAFF

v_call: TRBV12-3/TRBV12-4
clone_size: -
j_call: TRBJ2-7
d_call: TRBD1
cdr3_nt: TGTGCCAGCAGTTTAATGGGACAGGGACAGCAGTACTTC
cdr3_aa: CASSLMGQGQQYF

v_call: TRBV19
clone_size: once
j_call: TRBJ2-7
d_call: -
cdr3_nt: TGTGCCAGTAGTATGGTGGGGCGCGAGCAGTACTTC
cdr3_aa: CASSMVGREQYF

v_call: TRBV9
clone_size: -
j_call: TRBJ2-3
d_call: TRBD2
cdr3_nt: TGTGCCAGCAGCGTACGGGGGGGCACAGATACGCAGTATTTT
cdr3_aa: CASSVRGGTDTQYF

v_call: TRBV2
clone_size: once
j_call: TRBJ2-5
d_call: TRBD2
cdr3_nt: TGTGCCAGCAGCACATTAGCGGGAGAGACCCAGTACTTC
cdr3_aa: CASSTLAGETQYF

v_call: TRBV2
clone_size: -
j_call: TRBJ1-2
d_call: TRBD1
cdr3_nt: TGTGCCAGCAGGGACAGGGGCCCTGGTAGCGGCTACACCTTC
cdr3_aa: CASRDRGPGSGYTF

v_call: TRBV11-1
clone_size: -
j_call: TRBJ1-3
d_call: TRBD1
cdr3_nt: TGTGCCAGCAGCTCGGGACAGGGGCCCGGAAACACCATATATTTT
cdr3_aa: CASSSGQGPGNTIYF